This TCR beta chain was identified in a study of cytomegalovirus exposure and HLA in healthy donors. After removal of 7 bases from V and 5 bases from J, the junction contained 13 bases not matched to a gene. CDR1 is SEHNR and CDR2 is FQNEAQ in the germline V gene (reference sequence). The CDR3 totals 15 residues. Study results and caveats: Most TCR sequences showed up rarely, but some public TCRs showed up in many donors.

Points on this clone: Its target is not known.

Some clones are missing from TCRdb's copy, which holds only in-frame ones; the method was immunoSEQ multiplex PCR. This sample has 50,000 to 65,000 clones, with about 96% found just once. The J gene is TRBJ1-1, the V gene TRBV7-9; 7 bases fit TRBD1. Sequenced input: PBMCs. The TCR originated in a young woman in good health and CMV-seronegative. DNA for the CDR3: TGTGCCAGCATGATGGGCAGGGGGTCCAGAACTGAAGCTTTCTTT. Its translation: CASMMGRGSRTEAFF.